The 2 T cell receptor beta chains presented below share a single source sample, sequenced in a study of cytomegalovirus exposure and HLA in healthy donors. The primer mix had 60 Vbeta and 13 Jbeta primers. Libraries were prepared by immunoSEQ multiplex PCR; TCRdb keeps only in-frame clonotypes and omits some of them. Among 100,000 or so clones listed, 13% to 15% were seen once. Sequencing used PBMCs. The receptors stem from a female donor in good health and CMV-seronegative.

This clone was counted only a few times. Other nucleotide sequences from this sample produce the same CDR3. This chain uses TRBV29-1 with TRBJ2-7; 9 nucleotides align to TRBD2. The germline CDR1 and CDR2 sequences are SQVTM and ANQGSEA. The ends lost 3 bases at V and 5 bases at J; junction bases unmatched: 8. The CDR3 totals 14 residues. The DNA for the CDR3 is TGCAGCGTTGACGTGGCGGGGGGGTCCCACGAGCAGTACTTC. Translated: CSVDVAGGSHEQYF.

The rearrangement links TRBV4-3 to TRBJ2-2, with 10 bases that match TRBD1. The CDR3 spans 18 residues. Trimming at V came to 1 base and at J to 3 bases, leaving 8 bases not matched to a gene. Germline CDR1 and CDR2: LGHNA and YSLEER. The CDR3 DNA sequence: TGCGCCAGCAGCCAAGCTACTTTCGGGACAGGGGACACCGGGGAGCTGTTTTTT. The encoded protein is CASSQATFGTGDTGELFF.